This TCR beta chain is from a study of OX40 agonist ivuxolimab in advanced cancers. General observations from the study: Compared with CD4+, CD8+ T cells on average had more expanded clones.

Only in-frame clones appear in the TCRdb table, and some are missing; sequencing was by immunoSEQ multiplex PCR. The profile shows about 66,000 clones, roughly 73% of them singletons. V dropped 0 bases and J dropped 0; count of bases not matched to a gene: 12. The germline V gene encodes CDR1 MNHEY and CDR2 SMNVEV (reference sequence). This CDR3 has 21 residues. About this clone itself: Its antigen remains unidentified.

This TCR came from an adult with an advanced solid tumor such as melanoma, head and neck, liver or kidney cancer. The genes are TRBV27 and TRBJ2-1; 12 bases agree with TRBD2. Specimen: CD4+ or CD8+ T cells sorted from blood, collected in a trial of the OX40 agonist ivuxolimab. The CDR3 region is CASSLSVRLAGEGTSYNEQFF. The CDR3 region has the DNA TGTGCCAGCAGTTTATCGGTCCGACTAGCGGGAGAGGGAACCTCCTACAATGAGCAGTTCTTC.